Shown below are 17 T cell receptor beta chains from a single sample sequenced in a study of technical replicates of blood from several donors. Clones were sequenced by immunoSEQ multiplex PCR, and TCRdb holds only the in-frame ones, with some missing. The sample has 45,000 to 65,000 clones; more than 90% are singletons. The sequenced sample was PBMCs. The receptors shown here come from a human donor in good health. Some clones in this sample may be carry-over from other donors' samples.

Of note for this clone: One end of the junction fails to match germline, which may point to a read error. This CDR3 reads CASSSPRAGSRDTQYF. CDR3 DNA sequence: TGTGCCAGCAGTAGCCCGCGGGCGGGGAGCAGAGATACGCAGTATTTT. The chain joins TRBV6-6 to TRBJ2-3, with D possibly matching TRBD2 (6 bases). Germline CDR1 MNHNY, CDR2 SVGAGI (reference sequence). The CDR3 is 16 residues long.

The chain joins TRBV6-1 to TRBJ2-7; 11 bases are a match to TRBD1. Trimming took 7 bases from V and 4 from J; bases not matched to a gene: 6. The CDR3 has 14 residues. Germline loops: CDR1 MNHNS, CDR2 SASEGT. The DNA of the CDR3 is TGTGCCAGCAAGAAGGGACAGGGGGTTTACGAGCAGTACTTC. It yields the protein CASKKGQGVYEQYF.

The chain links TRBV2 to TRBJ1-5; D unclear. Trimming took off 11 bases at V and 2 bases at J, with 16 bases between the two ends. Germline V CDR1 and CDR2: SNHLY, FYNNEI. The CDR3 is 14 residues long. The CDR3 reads CAGGSQGGNQPQHF. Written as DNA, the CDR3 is TGTGCCGGCGGGTCTCAAGGAGGCAATCAGCCCCAGCATTTT.

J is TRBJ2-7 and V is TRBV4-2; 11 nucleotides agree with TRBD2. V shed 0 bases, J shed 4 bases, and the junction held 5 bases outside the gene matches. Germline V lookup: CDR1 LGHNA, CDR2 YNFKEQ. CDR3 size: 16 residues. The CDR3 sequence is CASSQERTSGFYEQYF. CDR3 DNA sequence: TGTGCCAGCAGCCAAGAGAGGACTAGCGGGTTTTACGAGCAGTACTTC.

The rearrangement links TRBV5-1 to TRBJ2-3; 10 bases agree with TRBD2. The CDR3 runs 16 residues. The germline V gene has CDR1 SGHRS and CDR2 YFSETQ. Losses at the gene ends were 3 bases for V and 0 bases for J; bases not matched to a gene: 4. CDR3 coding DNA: TGCGCCAGCAGCTGGGGACTAGCGCCGAGCACAGATACGCAGTATTTT. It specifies CASSWGLAPSTDTQYF.

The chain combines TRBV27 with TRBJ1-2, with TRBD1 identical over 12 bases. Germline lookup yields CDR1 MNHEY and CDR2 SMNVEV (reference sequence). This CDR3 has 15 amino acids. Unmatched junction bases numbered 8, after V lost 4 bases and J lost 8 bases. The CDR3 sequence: CASSSRDRGQTGYTF. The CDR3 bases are TGTGCCAGCAGTTCCCGGGACAGGGGGCAGACGGGCTACACCTTC.

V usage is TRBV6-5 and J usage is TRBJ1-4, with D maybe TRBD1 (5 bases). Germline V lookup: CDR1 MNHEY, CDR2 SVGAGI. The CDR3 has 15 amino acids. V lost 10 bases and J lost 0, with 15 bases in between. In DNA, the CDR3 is TGTGCCACCCGAGGGAGGGGAGCAACTAATGAAAAACTGTTTTTT. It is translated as CATRGRGATNEKLFF.

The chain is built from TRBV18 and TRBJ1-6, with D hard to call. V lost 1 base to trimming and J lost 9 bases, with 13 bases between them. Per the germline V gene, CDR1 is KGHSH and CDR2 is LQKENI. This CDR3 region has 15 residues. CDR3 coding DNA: TGTGCCAGCTCACCACAGGAGGGAGTTGGTTCACCCCTCCACTTT. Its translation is CASSPQEGVGSPLHF.

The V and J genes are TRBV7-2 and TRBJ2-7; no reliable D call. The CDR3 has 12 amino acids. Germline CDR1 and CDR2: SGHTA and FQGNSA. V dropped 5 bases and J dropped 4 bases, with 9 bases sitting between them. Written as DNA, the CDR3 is TGTGCCAGCAGCCTGACACGGTACGAGCAGTACTTC. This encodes CASSLTRYEQYF.

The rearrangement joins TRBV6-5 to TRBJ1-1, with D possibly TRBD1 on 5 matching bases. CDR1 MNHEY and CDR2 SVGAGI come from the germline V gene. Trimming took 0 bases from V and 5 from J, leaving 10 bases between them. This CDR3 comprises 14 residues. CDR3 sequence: CASSYSRQGTEAFF. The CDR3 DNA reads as TGTGCCAGCAGTTACTCGAGGCAGGGAACTGAAGCTTTCTTT.

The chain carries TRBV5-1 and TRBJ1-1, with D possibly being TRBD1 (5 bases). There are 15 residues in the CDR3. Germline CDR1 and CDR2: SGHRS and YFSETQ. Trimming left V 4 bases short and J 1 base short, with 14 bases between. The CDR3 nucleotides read TGCGCCAGCAGCAGCGGGGGACCGACGAACACTGAAGCTTTCTTT. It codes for CASSSGGPTNTEAFF.

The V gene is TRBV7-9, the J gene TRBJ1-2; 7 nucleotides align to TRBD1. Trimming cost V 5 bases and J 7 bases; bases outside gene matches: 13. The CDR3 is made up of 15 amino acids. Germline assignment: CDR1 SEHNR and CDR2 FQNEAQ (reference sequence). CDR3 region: CASSQETGFLSGYTF. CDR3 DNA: TGTGCCAGCAGCCAGGAGACAGGGTTTCTGAGTGGCTACACCTTC.

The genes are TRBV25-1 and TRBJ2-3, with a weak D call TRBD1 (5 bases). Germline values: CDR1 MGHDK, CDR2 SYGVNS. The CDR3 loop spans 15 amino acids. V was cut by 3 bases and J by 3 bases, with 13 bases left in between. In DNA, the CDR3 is TGTGCCAGCAGTGATTTGAGACAGCTAACAGATACGCAGTATTTT. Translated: CASSDLRQLTDTQYF.

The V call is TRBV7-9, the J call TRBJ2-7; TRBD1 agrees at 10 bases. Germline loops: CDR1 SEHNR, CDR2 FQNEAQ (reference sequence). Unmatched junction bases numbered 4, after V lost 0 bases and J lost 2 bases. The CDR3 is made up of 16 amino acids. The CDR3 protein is CASSLARGQGAYEQYF. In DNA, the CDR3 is TGTGCCAGCAGCTTAGCTCGAGGACAGGGGGCCTACGAGCAGTACTTC.

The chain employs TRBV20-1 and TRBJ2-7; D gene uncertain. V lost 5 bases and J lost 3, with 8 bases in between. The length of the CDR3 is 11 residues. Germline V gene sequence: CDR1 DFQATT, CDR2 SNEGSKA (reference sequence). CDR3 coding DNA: TGCAGTGCTCCCTCGTACTACGAGCAGTACTTC. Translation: CSAPSYYEQYF.

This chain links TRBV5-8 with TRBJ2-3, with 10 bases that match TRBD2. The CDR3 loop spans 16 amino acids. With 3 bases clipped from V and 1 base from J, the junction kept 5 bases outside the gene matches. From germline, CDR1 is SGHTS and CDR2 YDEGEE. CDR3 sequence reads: CASSWGLAGGTDTQYF. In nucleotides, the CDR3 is TGTGCCAGCAGCTGGGGCCTAGCGGGAGGCACAGATACGCAGTATTTT.

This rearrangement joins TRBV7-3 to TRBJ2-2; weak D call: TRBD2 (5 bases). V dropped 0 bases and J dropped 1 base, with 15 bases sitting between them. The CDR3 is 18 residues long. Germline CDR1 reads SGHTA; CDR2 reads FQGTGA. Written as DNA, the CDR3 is TGTGCCAGCAGCTTAACCCCCTCTACCGGGATGAACACCGGGGAGCTGTTTTTT. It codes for CASSLTPSTGMNTGELFF.